These T cell receptor beta chains were read from a single sample in a study of T-cell memory formation after mild COVID-19. TCRdb independently ran MiXCR on the 5' RACE reads; one entry per CDR3 protein. The data hold about 290,000 distinct CDR3 sequences, with approximately 16% observed a single time. The sample taken for sequencing was PBMCs or a T cell subset sorted from them (not recorded which). These TCRs come from a man aged 18 to 29 who had mild COVID-19 (a few samples of this study predate the infection). Cell type and time point are not known. CDR3s include the opening cysteine and the closing phenylalanine or tryptophan. Each record gives: V gene, D gene, clone size, J gene, CDR3 DNA, CDR3 protein. A D gene is named only where the DNA matches it firmly. Clone size, where shown, is once, few, many, or a class for clones that have expanded.

V gene: TRBV14
D gene: .
clone size: few
J gene: TRBJ2-7
CDR3 DNA: TGTGCCAGCACCACCAGTACTAACCCCTACGAGCAGTACTTC
CDR3 protein: CASTTSTNPYEQYF

V gene: TRBV9
D gene: .
clone size: .
J gene: TRBJ1-5
CDR3 DNA: TGTGCCAGCAGCGTAGGGATGAGCAATCAGCCCCAGCATTTT
CDR3 protein: CASSVGMSNQPQHF

V gene: TRBV5-1
D gene: TRBD1
clone size: .
J gene: TRBJ2-1
CDR3 DNA: TGCGCCAGCAGCTTGCGTTCCGGGACAGCTCGCTCCTACAATGAGCAGTTCTTC
CDR3 protein: CASSLRSGTARSYNEQFF

V gene: TRBV6-5
D gene: .
clone size: many
J gene: TRBJ1-6
CDR3 DNA: TGTGCCAGCAGTTACTCGTCTGGGCACAAAGGGCCCCTCCACTTT
CDR3 protein: CASSYSSGHKGPLHF

V gene: TRBV11-2
D gene: .
clone size: few
J gene: TRBJ2-1
CDR3 DNA: TGTGCCAGCAGCTTAGATCGCTCAGAGCAGTTCTTC
CDR3 protein: CASSLDRSEQFF

V gene: TRBV7-9
D gene: TRBD1
clone size: many
J gene: TRBJ1-6
CDR3 DNA: TGTGCCAGCAGCCCGGGACAGGTCAATTCACCCCTCCACTTT
CDR3 protein: CASSPGQVNSPLHF

V gene: TRBV27
D gene: .
clone size: .
J gene: TRBJ1-6
CDR3 DNA: TGTGCCAGCAGTTTCGACCGGAGCTCCTATAATTCACCCCTCCACTTT
CDR3 protein: CASSFDRSSYNSPLHF

V gene: TRBV18
D gene: .
clone size: many
J gene: TRBJ1-1
CDR3 DNA: TGTGCCAGCTCACCAACAAGCACTGAAGCTTTCTTT
CDR3 protein: CASSPTSTEAFF

V gene: TRBV12-3/TRBV12-4
D gene: .
clone size: many
J gene: TRBJ2-3
CDR3 DNA: TGTGCCAGCAGTTTCCGCCTCCCAGATACGCAGTATTTT
CDR3 protein: CASSFRLPDTQYF

V gene: TRBV27
D gene: .
clone size: .
J gene: TRBJ2-1
CDR3 DNA: TGTGCCAGCAACCGGGGTTCGGGTGAGCAGTTCTTC
CDR3 protein: CASNRGSGEQFF

V gene: TRBV4-1
D gene: TRBD2
clone size: few
J gene: TRBJ2-1
CDR3 DNA: TGCGCCAGCAGCCAATTTCTAAGCGGGGTCTACAATGAGCAGTTCTTC
CDR3 protein: CASSQFLSGVYNEQFF

V gene: TRBV5-1
D gene: .
clone size: few
J gene: TRBJ2-5
CDR3 DNA: TGCGCCAGCAGCCCGGCGCCGGTGGGTGGAGAGACCCAGTACTTC
CDR3 protein: CASSPAPVGGETQYF

V gene: TRBV7-2
D gene: .
clone size: many
J gene: TRBJ2-2
CDR3 DNA: TGTGCCAGCAGCCCGAACACCGGGGAGCTGTTTTTT
CDR3 protein: CASSPNTGELFF

V gene: TRBV12-3/TRBV12-4
D gene: TRBD1
clone size: few
J gene: TRBJ2-2
CDR3 DNA: TGTGCCAGCAGTTCCCCTCAGGGGGCCGGGGAGCTGTTTTTT
CDR3 protein: CASSSPQGAGELFF

V gene: TRBV10-3
D gene: .
clone size: few
J gene: TRBJ1-1
CDR3 DNA: TGTGCCATCAGTGAGGGGGGAGGGAACACTGAAGCTTTCTTT
CDR3 protein: CAISEGGGNTEAFF

V gene: TRBV4-2
D gene: .
clone size: .
J gene: TRBJ2-1
CDR3 DNA: TGTGCCAGCAGCCAAGAAGGAGAGCAGTTCTTC
CDR3 protein: CASSQEGEQFF

V gene: TRBV11-2
D gene: .
clone size: few
J gene: TRBJ2-3
CDR3 DNA: TGTGCCAGCAGCTTAGATCCTGGATTAGCGGTCACAGATACGCAGTATTTT
CDR3 protein: CASSLDPGLAVTDTQYF

V gene: TRBV19
D gene: TRBD2
clone size: .
J gene: TRBJ2-5
CDR3 DNA: TGTGCCAGTAGCCCGCGTAGCGGGGAATCGGAGACCCAGTACTTC
CDR3 protein: CASSPRSGESETQYF

V gene: TRBV5-6
D gene: TRBD1
clone size: few
J gene: TRBJ1-1
CDR3 DNA: TGTGCCAGCAGCACCGGGACAGGGGAAGCTTTCTTT
CDR3 protein: CASSTGTGEAFF

V gene: TRBV2
D gene: TRBD1
clone size: .
J gene: TRBJ2-2
CDR3 DNA: TGTGCCAGCAGTGATCCCAGGGACAGGGGGCCACACACCGGGGAGCTGTTTTTT
CDR3 protein: CASSDPRDRGPHTGELFF

V gene: TRBV5-5
D gene: TRBD1
clone size: .
J gene: TRBJ2-7
CDR3 DNA: TGTGCCAGCAGTCCAACCGGGACAGGCTACGAGCAGTACTTC
CDR3 protein: CASSPTGTGYEQYF

V gene: TRBV4-2
D gene: .
clone size: few
J gene: TRBJ2-3
CDR3 DNA: TGTGCCAGCAGCCAGGGGTCAAGCCTGACGCAGTATTTT
CDR3 protein: CASSQGSSLTQYF

V gene: TRBV11-2
D gene: .
clone size: few
J gene: TRBJ1-3
CDR3 DNA: TGTGCCAGCAGCTTAGTTGGATCGGCATCTGGAAACACCATATATTTT
CDR3 protein: CASSLVGSASGNTIYF

V gene: TRBV27
D gene: .
clone size: .
J gene: TRBJ1-2
CDR3 DNA: TGTGCCACCTCGGGCAATTATGGCTACACCTTC
CDR3 protein: CATSGNYGYTF

V gene: TRBV20-1
D gene: TRBD1
clone size: few
J gene: TRBJ2-5
CDR3 DNA: TGCAGTGCCCCCGGGACAGCTAAAGAGACCCAGTACTTC
CDR3 protein: CSAPGTAKETQYF

V gene: TRBV5-1
D gene: TRBD1
clone size: .
J gene: TRBJ1-3
CDR3 DNA: TGCGCCAGCAGCAAGCCGGGACAGGGGTTTGGAAACACAATATATTTT
CDR3 protein: CASSKPGQGFGNTIYF

V gene: TRBV7-2
D gene: TRBD2
clone size: .
J gene: TRBJ2-5
CDR3 DNA: TGTGCCAGCAGCTCCTCCGGGACTAGGGGGACCCTCGAGTACTTC
CDR3 protein: CASSSSGTRGTLEYF

V gene: TRBV12-3/TRBV12-4
D gene: .
clone size: .
J gene: TRBJ1-2
CDR3 DNA: TGTGCCAGCAGTTTTGGCACCAAAGGGGGCTACACCTTC
CDR3 protein: CASSFGTKGGYTF

V gene: TRBV20-1
D gene: TRBD2
clone size: many
J gene: TRBJ2-3
CDR3 DNA: TGCAGTGCTAGAGCTAGCGGGGCGACAGATACGCAGTATTTT
CDR3 protein: CSARASGATDTQYF

V gene: TRBV28
D gene: TRBD1
clone size: .
J gene: TRBJ1-1
CDR3 DNA: TGTGCCAGCAGTTCATCAGGGGACAGGAACACTGAAGCTTTCTTT
CDR3 protein: CASSSSGDRNTEAFF

V gene: TRBV3-1
D gene: .
clone size: few
J gene: TRBJ1-6
CDR3 DNA: TGTGCCAGCAGGAAAACAGAGGGCTCACCCCTCCACTTT
CDR3 protein: CASRKTEGSPLHF

V gene: TRBV7-2
D gene: TRBD1
clone size: .
J gene: TRBJ2-5
CDR3 DNA: TGTGCCAGCAGCTTGGGGACAGGGACGGTGGAGACCCAGTACTTC
CDR3 protein: CASSLGTGTVETQYF

V gene: TRBV6-6
D gene: .
clone size: many
J gene: TRBJ2-5
CDR3 DNA: TGTGCCAGCAGTCCCGATGGGGGCCAAGAGACCCAGTACTTC
CDR3 protein: CASSPDGGQETQYF

V gene: TRBV7-9
D gene: TRBD1
clone size: many
J gene: TRBJ2-3
CDR3 DNA: TGTGCCAGCAGCTTGACAGGGGATATGGATACGCAGTATTTT
CDR3 protein: CASSLTGDMDTQYF

V gene: TRBV12-3/TRBV12-4
D gene: TRBD1
clone size: .
J gene: TRBJ1-2
CDR3 DNA: TGTGCCAGCAGTTTACGAACAGGGGGATACTATGGCTACACCTTC
CDR3 protein: CASSLRTGGYYGYTF

V gene: TRBV18
D gene: .
clone size: .
J gene: TRBJ2-5
CDR3 DNA: TGTGCCAGCACAACCCAACGGGAGACCCAGTACTTC
CDR3 protein: CASTTQRETQYF

V gene: TRBV4-1
D gene: .
clone size: many
J gene: TRBJ1-1
CDR3 DNA: TGCGCCAGCAGCCAAGAATCTCCTGGGCAGGAAGCTTTCTTT
CDR3 protein: CASSQESPGQEAFF